These T cell receptor beta chains were read from a single sample in a study of identifying expanded T cells in peripheral blood. Sequencing was performed with immunoSEQ multiplex PCR; in TCRdb, only in-frame clones are kept and a portion is missing. The data contain fewer than 130,000 clones, around 89% of them seen just once; the ten biggest clones take up around 15%. Sequencing was carried out using blood. The source of these receptors is a person aged 18 to 75 in good health. The CDR3 runs from the conserved cysteine through the conserved F or W. The D gene is left open where the match is weak. A row's size may be missing; if present it is once, few, many or a size class.

V gene	D gene	J gene	clone size	CDR3 protein	CDR3 DNA
TRBV6-1	.	TRBJ2-7	.	CASSVRDGGGYEQYF	TGTGCCAGCAGTGTACGGGACGGAGGGGGCTACGAGCAGTACTTC
TRBV7-2	.	TRBJ2-5	.	CASSLIGGALGTQYF	TGTGCCAGCAGCTTAATCGGCGGGGCGCTAGGGACCCAGTACTTC
TRBV4-1	TRBD1	TRBJ2-7	.	CASSLGQGTTYEQYF	TGCGCCAGCAGCCTCGGACAGGGGACAACCTACGAGCAGTACTTC
TRBV19	TRBD1	TRBJ1-5	few	CASSKRTPRQGNQPQHF	TGTGCCAGTAGTAAGCGGACGCCCAGACAGGGAAATCAGCCCCAGCATTTT
TRBV28	TRBD1	TRBJ2-1	.	CASSFPPGGAQFF	TGTGCCAGCAGTTTTCCACCAGGGGGCGCGCAGTTCTTC
TRBV14	.	TRBJ2-3	.	CASSHGGVADTQYF	TGTGCCAGCAGCCATGGGGGTGTGGCAGATACGCAGTATTTT
TRBV15	TRBD1	TRBJ1-1	.	CATSRGRTGGTEAFF	TGTGCCACCAGCAGAGGGAGGACAGGGGGCACTGAAGCTTTCTTT
TRBV7-7	.	TRBJ2-2	.	CASGQGPTGELFF	TGTGCCAGCGGGCAGGGGCCAACCGGGGAGCTGTTTTTT
TRBV4-3	TRBD1	TRBJ1-1	.	CASSPHRGGTFF	TGCGCCAGCAGCCCGCACAGGGGAGGGACTTTCTTT
TRBV4-3	.	TRBJ1-1	.	CASSQDWSRAGGTEAFF	TGCGCCAGCAGCCAAGATTGGAGCAGGGCGGGAGGGACTGAAGCTTTCTTT
TRBV4-3	TRBD1	TRBJ2-1	.	CASSQDSPGGAFNEQFF	TGCGCCAGCAGCCAAGATTCCCCAGGGGGCGCTTTTAATGAGCAGTTCTTC
TRBV6-1	TRBD1	TRBJ1-1	.	CASSQEQGAMSTEAFF	TGTGCCAGCAGTCAAGAACAGGGGGCGATGTCCACTGAAGCTTTCTTT
TRBV7-7	.	TRBJ1-3	.	CASSLGRAGNTIYF	TGTGCCAGCAGCTTAGGCAGGGCTGGAAACACCATATATTTT
TRBV2	.	TRBJ1-1	.	CASGHQAFF	TGTGCCAGCGGGCACCAAGCTTTCTTT
TRBV9	.	TRBJ2-5	.	CASSVVEDRETQYF	TGTGCCAGCAGCGTAGTGGAGGATCGGGAGACCCAGTACTTC
TRBV7-2	.	TRBJ1-2	.	CASSLGRENYGYTF	TGTGCCAGCAGCTTAGGGCGGGAAAACTATGGCTACACCTTC
TRBV7-8	TRBD1	TRBJ2-7	.	CASSPLGQGAGYF	TGTGCCAGCAGCCCCTTGGGACAGGGGGCGGGGTACTTC
TRBV9	.	TRBJ1-3	once	CASGDGNSGNTIYF	TGTGCCAGCGGGGACGGCAACTCTGGAAACACCATATATTTT
TRBV11-2	.	TRBJ2-5	.	CASSLQGGPARTQYF	TGTGCCAGCAGCTTACAGGGGGGCCCTGCACGGACCCAGTACTTC
TRBV12-5	TRBD2	TRBJ2-5	.	CASTAAGGLGETQYF	TGTGCTAGTACCGCCGCGGGGGGACTAGGGGAGACCCAGTACTTC
TRBV9	TRBD2	TRBJ2-2	.	CASSSSGGGTGELFF	TGTGCCAGCAGCTCTAGCGGGGGCGGCACCGGGGAGCTGTTTTTT
TRBV15	.	TRBJ1-1	.	CATSREIGTNLLEAFF	TGTGCCACCAGCAGAGAAATTGGGACAAACCTTCTTGAAGCTTTCTTT
TRBV7-6	.	TRBJ2-3	.	CASSLVWGLGDTQYF	TGTGCCAGCAGCTTAGTGTGGGGGCTGGGAGATACGCAGTATTTT
TRBV5-1	.	TRBJ2-7	.	CASSLGIRGTVQYF	TGCGCCAGCAGCTTGGGTATTCGGGGTACGGTGCAGTACTTC
TRBV30	TRBD2	TRBJ2-2	.	CAWWGGTGELFF	TGTGCCTGGTGGGGGGGAACCGGGGAGCTGTTTTTT
TRBV7-9	.	TRBJ1-1	.	CASSLVQGPDTEAFF	TGTGCCAGCAGCTTAGTTCAGGGCCCGGACACTGAAGCTTTCTTT
TRBV2	TRBD1	TRBJ2-7	.	CASSNPVPLRGHMRLQYF	TGTGCCAGCAGTAACCCCGTTCCCCTTAGGGGGCATATGAGGCTGCAGTACTTC
TRBV6-1	.	TRBJ1-5	.	CASSERGGNQPQHF	TGTGCCAGCAGTGAACGGGGGGGCAATCAGCCCCAGCATTTT
TRBV7-2	.	TRBJ1-2	once	CASSLAGGGYTF	TGTGCCAGCAGCTTAGCAGGGGGGGGCTACACCTTC
TRBV5-1	.	TRBJ1-4	.	CASSPTPFATNEKLFF	TGCGCCAGCAGCCCTACCCCGTTTGCAACTAATGAAAAACTGTTTTTT
TRBV7-9	TRBD1	TRBJ1-2	.	CASSLTQGTAGYTF	TGTGCCAGCAGCTTAACACAGGGGACGGCTGGCTACACCTTC
TRBV7-9	.	TRBJ1-1	.	CASSPSRGAEAFF	TGTGCCAGCAGCCCGTCCAGGGGCGCTGAAGCTTTCTTT
TRBV5-1	TRBD2	TRBJ2-3	.	CASSTTSGEADTQYF	TGCGCCAGCAGCACGACTAGCGGGGAGGCGGATACGCAGTATTTT
TRBV23-1	.	TRBJ1-5	once	CASSLTNQPQHF	TGCGCCAGCAGTCTAACCAATCAGCCCCAGCATTTT
TRBV4-3	.	TRBJ2-3	.	CASSQEFGGATDTQYF	TGCGCCAGCAGCCAAGAATTCGGGGGAGCCACAGATACGCAGTATTTT
TRBV27	.	TRBJ2-5	.	CASSLQGYEETQYF	TGTGCCAGCAGTTTGCAGGGGTACGAAGAGACCCAGTACTTC
TRBV28	.	TRBJ2-4	.	CASSIAQGYGSPAKNIQYF	TGTGCCAGCTCAATCGCCCAAGGGTACGGCAGCCCGGCCAAAAACATTCAGTACTTC
TRBV6-5	.	TRBJ2-5	.	CASSPAGETQYF	TGTGCCAGCAGTCCCGCGGGGGAGACCCAGTACTTC
TRBV5-1	TRBD1	TRBJ2-1	.	CASSVQGGSYNEQFF	TGCGCCAGCAGCGTACAGGGGGGCTCCTACAATGAGCAGTTCTTC
TRBV7-9	.	TRBJ1-5	.	CASSLWADSGPQHF	TGTGCCAGCAGCTTATGGGCGGATTCTGGGCCCCAGCATTTT
TRBV7-8	TRBD2	TRBJ2-3	.	CASSGLAGGFTDTQYF	TGTGCCAGCAGCGGGCTAGCGGGGGGATTCACAGATACGCAGTATTTT